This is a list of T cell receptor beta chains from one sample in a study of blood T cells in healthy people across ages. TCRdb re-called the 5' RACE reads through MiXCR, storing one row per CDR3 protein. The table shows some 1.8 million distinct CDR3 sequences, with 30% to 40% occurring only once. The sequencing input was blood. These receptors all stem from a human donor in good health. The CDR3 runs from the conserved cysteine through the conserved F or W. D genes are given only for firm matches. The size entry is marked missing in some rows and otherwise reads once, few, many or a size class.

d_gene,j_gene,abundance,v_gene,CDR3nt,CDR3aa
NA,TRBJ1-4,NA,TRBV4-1,TGCGCCAGCAGCCTCTCCGGGACCGTGATTGAAAAACTGTTTTTT,CASSLSGTVIEKLFF
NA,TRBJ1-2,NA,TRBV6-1,TGTGCCAGCACTCCGACACCTTCTAACTATGGCTACACCTTC,CASTPTPSNYGYTF
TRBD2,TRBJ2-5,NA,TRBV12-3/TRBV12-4,TGTGCCAGCAGACACCACGGGACTAGACAAGAGACCCAGTACTTC,CASRHHGTRQETQYF
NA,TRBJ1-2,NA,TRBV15,TGTGCCACCAGCAGAGATTTCCAGGGGTATGGCTACACCTTC,CATSRDFQGYGYTF
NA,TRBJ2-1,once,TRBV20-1,TGCAGTGCTAGAGCCCCGAGGGGCCACAATGAGCAGTTCTTC,CSARAPRGHNEQFF
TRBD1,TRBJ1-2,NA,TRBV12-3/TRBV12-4,TGTGCCAGCGCTCGATCGGGACAGGGGTTCGAGGATGGCTACACCTTC,CASARSGQGFEDGYTF
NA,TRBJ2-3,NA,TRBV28,TGTGCCAGTAGTTTATTCGCTGGGACGCTCGCGGATACGCAGTATTTT,CASSLFAGTLADTQYF
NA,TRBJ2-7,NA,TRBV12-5,TGTGCTAGTATGGCCGATATCTATGGCGGGGAGGAGCAGTACTTC,CASMADIYGGEEQYF
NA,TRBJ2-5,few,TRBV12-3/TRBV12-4,TGTGCCAGCAAGACGAACTGGGCCGGTGAAGAGACCCAGTACTTC,CASKTNWAGEETQYF
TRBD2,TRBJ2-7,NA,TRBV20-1,TGCGGTGCTAGAGAAGTAGGACTAGCGGACCCCTACGAGCAGTACTTC,CGAREVGLADPYEQYF
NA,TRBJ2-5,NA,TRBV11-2,TGTACCAGCAGCTTAACCAAGACTTTCCAAGAGACCCAGTACTTC,CTSSLTKTFQETQYF
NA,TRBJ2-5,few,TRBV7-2,TGTGCCAGCAGCTTAGAATGGCAGAGGGAGACCCAGTACTTC,CASSLEWQRETQYF
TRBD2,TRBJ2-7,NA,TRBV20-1,TGCAGTGCTAGAGGGGGAGCGGGGGGCTTCTACGAGCAGTACTTC,CSARGGAGGFYEQYF
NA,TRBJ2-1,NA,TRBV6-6,TGTGCCAGCAGTTACTCGATCTCACCCTCCGGGGATGAGCAGTTCTTC,CASSYSISPSGDEQFF
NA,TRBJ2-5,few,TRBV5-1,TGCGCCAGCAGCTTAGTTACGGGACACCAATCTCCTGGGGAGACCCAGTACTTC,CASSLVTGHQSPGETQYF
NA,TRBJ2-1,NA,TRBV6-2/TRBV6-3,TGTGCCAGCAGTTATTATAAAGCACCGGGACCCTACAATGAGCAGTTCTTC,CASSYYKAPGPYNEQFF
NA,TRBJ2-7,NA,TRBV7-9,TGTGCCAGCAGCGAACTGAAGGGTGCCCAGTACTTC,CASSELKGAQYF
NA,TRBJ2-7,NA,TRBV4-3,TGCGCCAGCAGCCAAGAAGGGCAACAGGGCTGCGAGCAGTACTTC,CASSQEGQQGCEQYF
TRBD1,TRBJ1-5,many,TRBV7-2,TGTGCCAGCAGTCTTCGACAGGGCGGGCAGCCCCAGCATTTT,CASSLRQGGQPQHF
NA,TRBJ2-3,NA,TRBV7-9,TGTGCCAGCAGCTTAGGTGATAGCGCTACGGATACGCGGTATTTT,CASSLGDSATDTRYF
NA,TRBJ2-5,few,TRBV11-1,TGTGCCAGCAGCTCCCGCGGGGTAGACGAGACCCAGTACTTC,CASSSRGVDETQYF
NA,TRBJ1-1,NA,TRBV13,TGTGCCAGCAGTTGGGAGTTGGTGAACACTGAAGCTTTCTTT,CASSWELVNTEAFF